The 30 T cell receptor beta chains in this list originate from one sample, sequenced in a study of vaccination and CD4 T cells after COVID-19. Their specific antigens are unknown. Oncomine TCR Beta short-read sequencing was applied to DNA from cultured CD4+ T cells. TCRdb analysed the PCR reads with MiXCR anew, one entry per CDR3 protein. The repertoire has about 20,000 distinct CDR3 sequences, more than 55% of them found once; the top ten carry 9.4%. Described treatment: roughly ten-day PBMC culture with coronavirus spike peptide pools or control peptides (ViraFEST assay). The sequenced material came from CD4+ T cells from blood, cultured in vitro. The receptors were sampled from a human donor who had recovered from COVID-19.

This clonotype has only a few counts. This chain links TRBV2 with TRBJ1-1, with 10 bases aligning to TRBD1. V lost 11 bases to trimming and J lost 4 bases; unmatched junction nucleotides: 7. There are 13 residues in the CDR3. CDR1 and CDR2 (germline): SNHLY, FYNNEI. The CDR3 here is CAGTGTGATEAFF. DNA for the CDR3: TGTGCCGGCACCGGGACAGGGGCCACTGAAGCTTTCTTT. Full variable domain (remainder filled in from reference TRBV2 and TRBJ1-1): EPEVTQTPSHQVTQMGQEVILRCVPISNHLYFYWYRQILGQKVEFLVSFYNNEISEKSEIFDDQFSVERPDGSNFTLKIRSTKLEDSAMYFCAGTGTGATEAFFGQGTRLTVV.

This clonotype was seen only a few times. The chain recombines TRBV7-9 with TRBJ2-3; D may be TRBD1 (6 bases). The CDR3 runs 17 residues. Germline CDR1 is SEHNR and CDR2 is FQNEAQ (reference sequence). The V gene lost 0 bases and the J gene lost 0 bases, with 13 bases spanning the gap. The CDR3 DNA reads as TGTGCCAGCAGCTTAGCAGACAGGTTCACTAGCACAGATACGCAGTATTTT. Its translation is CASSLADRFTSTDTQYF.

The rearrangement links TRBV20-1 to TRBJ1-1; 9 positions agree with TRBD1. V shed 0 bases, J shed 4 bases, and the junction held 18 bases outside the gene matches. Germline loops: CDR1 DFQATT, CDR2 SNEGSKA (reference sequence). The CDR3 spans 19 residues. CDR3 protein: CSARDSVPRDRATRTEAFF. The CDR3, as DNA: TGCAGTGCTAGAGATTCCGTCCCCCGGGACAGGGCAACTCGCACTGAAGCTTTCTTT.

The V call is TRBV28, the J call TRBJ2-2, with 9 positions matching TRBD1. From germline, CDR1 is MDHEN and CDR2 SYDVKM. CDR3 size: 17 residues. V trimming: 6 bases; J trimming: 6 bases; junction bases outside the gene matches: 14. DNA of the CDR3: TGTGCCAGCAGAAACTCTATAGACAGGGGGTCGTCCGGGGAGCTGTTTTTT. Its protein is CASRNSIDRGSSGELFF.

J is TRBJ1-3 and V is TRBV30; D perhaps matches TRBD1 (5 bases). V shed 2 bases and J shed 1 base, with 12 bases lying between them. Germline-derived CDR1 and CDR2 are GTSNPN and SVGIG (reference sequence). This CDR3 region has 15 residues. CDR3 loop: CAWSNRQLSGNTIYF. The CDR3 nucleotides are TGTGCCTGGAGTAACCGACAGCTATCTGGAAACACCATATATTTT.

The chain combines TRBV7-2 with TRBJ1-2; D is uncertain. Germline assignment: CDR1 SGHTA and CDR2 FQGNSA. Trimming removed 3 bases from V and 8 bases from J, with 16 bases in between. The CDR3 is made up of 14 amino acids. CDR3 residues: CASSFGLGVGGYTF. CDR3 in DNA: TGTGCCAGCAGCTTCGGCCTTGGGGTAGGGGGCTACACCTTC.

The chain employs TRBV7-2 and TRBJ2-3; 9 nucleotides align to TRBD2. Unmatched junction bases numbered 6, after V lost 1 base and J lost 4 bases. The CDR3 consists of 16 residues. CDR1 and CDR2 (germline): SGHTA, FQGNSA. The CDR3 DNA follows: TGTGCCAGCAGCTTAGGTAGCGGGAGTGGCGCAGATACGCAGTATTTT. Protein: CASSLGSGSGADTQYF.

The chain couples TRBV21-1 to TRBJ2-6; TRBD1 reflects the table's D call only, with no check against the DNA. TRBV21-1 is a pseudogene segment. CDR3 length: 14 amino acids. The CDR3 nucleotides are TGTGCCAGCAGCAAAGTGGGGGGTAGGCACGTCCTGACTTTC. Its translation: CASSKVGGRHVLTF.

V is TRBV12-3 or TRBV12-4 and J is TRBJ1-5, with no clear D. This CDR3 is 14 amino acids long. The V end lost 8 bases, the J end lost 5 bases, and 16 bases lay between the germline ends. CDR3 nucleotide sequence: TGTGCCAGCGGCCGGGCAGGTAACGATCAGCCCCAGCATTTT. This translates into CASGRAGNDQPQHF.

The CDR3 nucleotides are TGCGCCAGCAGCCAAGATCGCGACCGTGAAGCTTTCTTT. Its protein product is CASSQDRDREAFF. The J gene is TRBJ1-1, the V gene TRBV4-3; unclear D gene. V was pared by 0 bases and J by 7 bases, with 9 bases between. Looked up from germline, CDR1 is LGHNA and CDR2 is YSLEER. This CDR3 is 13 amino acids long.

This CDR3 is CSASRNNSPLHF. CDR3 nucleotide sequence: TGCAGTGCTAGCAGGAACAATTCACCCCTCCACTTT. The chain employs TRBV20-1 and TRBJ1-6; D unclear. Germline CDR1 DFQATT, CDR2 SNEGSKA (reference sequence). The germline V and J ends were trimmed by 3 bases and 7 bases, with 7 bases remaining between them. The length of the CDR3 is 12 residues.

The chain links TRBV2 to TRBJ2-2; TRBD1 aligns across 8 bases. The germline CDR1 and CDR2 sequences are SNHLY and FYNNEI. CDR3 length: 14 amino acids. V was clipped by 7 bases and J by 10 bases; unmatched bases: 11. Here the CDR3 reads CASTDGQGLEELFF. CDR3 in DNA: TGTGCCAGCACCGACGGACAGGGTCTTGAGGAGCTGTTTTTT.

V is TRBV29-1 and J is TRBJ2-5; D tentatively fits TRBD1 or TRBD2 (6 bases each). This CDR3 contains 13 residues. Trimming took off 8 bases at V and 1 base at J, with 14 bases between the two ends. Germline CDR1 reads SQVTM; CDR2 reads ANQGSEA. In DNA, the CDR3 is TGCAGCTCCGGACGGGGGCCCCAAGAGACCCAGTACTTC. It yields the protein CSSGRGPQETQYF.

The J gene is TRBJ1-1, the V gene TRBV7-9, with D hard to call. The CDR3 is made up of 12 amino acids. Germline CDR1 and CDR2: SEHNR and FQNEAQ (reference sequence). Trimming pared 2 bases from V and 9 bases from J, leaving 10 bases between. The CDR3 region has the DNA TGTGCCAGCAGCTTACGGGAGGCCAAAGCTTTCTTT. Protein product: CASSLREAKAFF.

There are a few counts of this clonotype. J is TRBJ1-6 and V is TRBV7-6; TRBD1 is a possible D gene (5 bases). CDR1 is SGHVS, CDR2 FNYEAQ, per germline. With 5 bases removed from V and 1 base from J, the gap between germline ends came to 12 bases. This CDR3 is 16 amino acids long. CDR3 bases: TGTGCCAGCAGCCCCGCCCCAGGGTCCTATAATTCACCCCTCCACTTT. Translated: CASSPAPGSYNSPLHF.

The chain links TRBV10-2 to TRBJ1-2; no firm D call. V lost 3 bases to trimming and J lost 2 bases, with 10 bases between them. The CDR3 is made up of 14 amino acids. CDR1 WSHSY and CDR2 SAAADI come from the germline V gene. The CDR3 loop reads CASSEPGLNYGYTF. CDR3 bases: TGCGCCAGCAGTGAACCAGGCCTGAACTATGGCTACACCTTC.

In this sample, this clonotype turned up a few times. The chain is built from TRBV6-1 and TRBJ2-3; 9 positions match TRBD2. The V gene's germline CDR1 is MNHNS and CDR2 SASEGT. The CDR3 covers 15 residues. The ends lost 6 bases at V and 5 bases at J; junction bases unmatched: 9. The CDR3 loop reads CASRRDSGSEDTQYF. CDR3 bases: TGTGCCAGCAGAAGGGATAGCGGGAGCGAAGATACGCAGTATTTT.

A few counts support this clonotype. The chain carries TRBV27 and TRBJ2-2, with 8 bases that match TRBD2. This CDR3 has 14 residues. Looked up from germline, CDR1 is MNHEY and CDR2 is SMNVEV (reference sequence). With V trimmed by 6 bases and J by 5 bases, 5 bases remained unmatched. The CDR3 region has the DNA TGTGCCAGCAGCCGTAGCGGGACTACCGGGGAGCTGTTTTTT. This translates into CASSRSGTTGELFF.

The chain links TRBV11-2 to TRBJ1-2; TRBD1 matches 7 bases. Germline CDR1 and CDR2: SGHAT and FQNNGV. The junction had 12 bases not matched to a gene; V was cut back by 6 bases and J by 5 bases. CDR3 length equals 15 residues. CDR3 sequence: CASRAPGQRLYGYTF. DNA of the CDR3: TGTGCCAGCAGGGCCCCGGGACAGAGGTTATATGGCTACACCTTC. The whole variable domain, filled in from reference TRBV11-2 and TRBJ1-2, reads EAGVAQSPRYKIIEKRQSVAFWCNPISGHATLYWYQQILGQGPKLLIQFQNNGVVDDSQLPKDRFSAERLKGVDSTLKIQPAKLEDSAVYLCASRAPGQRLYGYTFGSGTRLTVV.

The gene calls are TRBV10-2 and TRBJ1-3; weak D call: TRBD1 (5 bases). There are 14 residues in the CDR3. Germline V gives CDR1 WSHSY, CDR2 SAAADI. Trimming took 7 bases from V and 4 from J, leaving 14 bases between them. The CDR3 is CASTQQGRGNTIYF. The DNA of the CDR3 is TGCGCCAGCACTCAGCAGGGACGAGGAAACACCATATATTTT.

The gene calls are TRBV5-4 and TRBJ2-3; TRBD2 agrees at 8 bases. The CDR3 consists of 15 residues. From germline, CDR1 is SGHNT and CDR2 YYREEE (reference sequence). V lost 4 bases to trimming and J lost 1 base; unmatched junction nucleotides: 5. CDR3 protein: CASSPAAGGTDTQYF. As DNA, the CDR3 is TGTGCCAGCAGCCCCGCAGCGGGAGGCACAGATACGCAGTATTTT.

This clonotype has just a few counts. This chain connects TRBV7-8 to TRBJ1-5, with TRBD1 as a possible D gene (6 bases). The V and J ends lost 5 bases and 2 bases respectively, with 16 bases between them. Looked up from germline, CDR1 is SGHVS and CDR2 is FQNEAQ. The CDR3 contains 16 residues. CDR3 sequence: CASSVLGTPGNQPQHF. CDR3 nucleotides: TGTGCCAGCAGCGTTCTCGGGACACCAGGCAATCAGCCCCAGCATTTT.

The chain employs TRBV11-2 and TRBJ2-7; TRBD2 matches 11 bases. V was pared by 6 bases and J by 7 bases, with 5 bases of the junction left unmatched. This CDR3 has 13 residues. The V gene's germline CDR1 is SGHAT and CDR2 FQNNGV. The CDR3 DNA reads as TGTGCCAGCAGATATAGCGGGAGGGAAGAGCAGTACTTC. This gives the protein CASRYSGREEQYF.

The chain has TRBV27 and TRBJ1-5; D is ambiguous. This CDR3 is 15 amino acids long. Trimming left V 0 bases short and J 3 bases short, with 9 bases between. Germline V lookup: CDR1 MNHEY, CDR2 SMNVEV (reference sequence). The CDR3: CASSLSILPNQPQHF. The CDR3 coding sequence is TGTGCCAGCAGTTTATCGATTCTTCCCAATCAGCCCCAGCATTTT.

CDR3 loop: CASSQRDTGYTF. Written as DNA, the CDR3 is TGTGCCAGCAGCCAAAGGGATACGGGTTACACCTTC. The chain uses TRBV3-1 and TRBJ1-2; D is uncertain. Trimming stripped 2 bases from V and 11 bases from J, with 12 bases between. Germline CDR1 is LGHDT and CDR2 is YNNKEL (reference sequence). The CDR3 is made up of 12 amino acids.

The chain employs TRBV19 and TRBJ2-7; D remains unclear. CDR1 and CDR2 (germline): LNHDA, SQIVND (reference sequence). V was shortened by 6 bases and J by 4 bases, with 16 bases between the two germline ends. The CDR3 consists of 14 residues. CDR3 sequence reads: CASSGPPESYEQYF. CDR3 nucleotide sequence: TGTGCCAGTAGCGGACCCCCAGAAAGTTACGAGCAGTACTTC.

This clonotype was recorded only once. The chain joins TRBV7-2 to TRBJ2-5; possible D gene TRBD2, 5 bases. The V end lost 3 bases, the J end lost 4 bases, and 15 bases lay between the germline ends. The length of the CDR3 is 15 residues. CDR1 is SGHTA and CDR2 is FQGNSA in the germline V gene. The CDR3 DNA follows: TGTGCCAGCAGCTTTGCGGGCATTGAGGGAGAGACCCAGTACTTC. The encoded protein is CASSFAGIEGETQYF.

The chain is built from TRBV6-2 or TRBV6-3 and TRBJ2-2, with D hard to call. The CDR3 runs to 13 residues. The V gene's germline CDR1 is MNHEY and CDR2 SVGEGT. V was shortened by 7 bases and J by 4 bases, with 10 bases between the two germline ends. The CDR3 loop reads CASTDQLTGELFF. The CDR3 bases are TGTGCCAGCACCGACCAGCTCACCGGGGAGCTGTTTTTT.

The V call is TRBV11-3, the J call TRBJ1-4, with D perhaps TRBD1 (6 bases). Between the trimmed V and J ends, which lost 8 bases and 6 bases, there was a span of 16 bases. The length of the CDR3 is 14 residues. Germline assignment: CDR1 SGHNT and CDR2 YENEEA. The CDR3 bases are TGTGCCAGCGGAACCGGACAGTCGGATGAAAAACTGTTTTTT. Translating gives CASGTGQSDEKLFF.

J is TRBJ1-1 and V is TRBV5-1; no reliable D call. This CDR3 spans 13 amino acids. Germline CDR1 reads SGHRS; CDR2 reads YFSETQ. Trimming removed 2 bases at V and 4 bases at J, with 9 bases between. The chain's CDR3 is CASSFDLGTEAFF. The CDR3 DNA reads as TGCGCCAGCAGCTTCGACTTGGGCACTGAAGCTTTCTTT.